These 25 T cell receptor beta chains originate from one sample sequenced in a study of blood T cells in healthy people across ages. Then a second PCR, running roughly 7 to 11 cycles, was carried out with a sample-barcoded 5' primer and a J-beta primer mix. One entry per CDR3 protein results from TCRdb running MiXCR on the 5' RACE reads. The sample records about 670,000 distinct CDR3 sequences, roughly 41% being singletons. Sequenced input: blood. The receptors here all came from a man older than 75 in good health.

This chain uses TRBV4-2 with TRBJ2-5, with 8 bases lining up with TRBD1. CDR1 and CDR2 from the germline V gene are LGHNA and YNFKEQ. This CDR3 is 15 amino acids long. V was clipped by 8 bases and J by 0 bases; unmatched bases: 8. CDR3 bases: TGTGCCAGCCGCCGTAACAGGGGGTACCAAGAGACCCAGTACTTC. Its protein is CASRRNRGYQETQYF.

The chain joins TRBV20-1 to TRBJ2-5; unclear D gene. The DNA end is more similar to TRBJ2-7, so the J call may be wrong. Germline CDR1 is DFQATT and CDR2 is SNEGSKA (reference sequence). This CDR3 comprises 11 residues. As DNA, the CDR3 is TGCAGTGCAGCCGACCTCGGCGAGCAGTACTTC. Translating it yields CSAADLGEQYF.

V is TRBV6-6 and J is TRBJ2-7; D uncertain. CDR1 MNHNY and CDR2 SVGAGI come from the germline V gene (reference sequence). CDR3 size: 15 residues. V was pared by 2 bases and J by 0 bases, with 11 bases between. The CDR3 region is CASSYTQPDSYEQYF. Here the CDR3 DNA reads TGTGCCAGCAGTTACACACAACCGGACTCCTACGAGCAGTACTTC.

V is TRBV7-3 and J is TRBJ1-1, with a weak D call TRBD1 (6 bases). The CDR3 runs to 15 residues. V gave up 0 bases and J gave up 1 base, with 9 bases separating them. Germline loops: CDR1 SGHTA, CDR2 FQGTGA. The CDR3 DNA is TGTGCCAGCAGCTTAACAGGGACACAGAACACTGAAGCTTTCTTT. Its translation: CASSLTGTQNTEAFF.

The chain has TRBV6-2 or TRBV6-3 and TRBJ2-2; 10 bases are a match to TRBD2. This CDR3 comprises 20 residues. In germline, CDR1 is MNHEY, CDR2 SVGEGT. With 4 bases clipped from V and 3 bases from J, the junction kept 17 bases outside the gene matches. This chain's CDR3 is CASSCRQRGGRWSDTGELFF. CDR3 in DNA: TGTGCCAGCAGTTGCCGACAGCGGGGGGGCCGGTGGTCGGACACCGGGGAGCTGTTTTTT.

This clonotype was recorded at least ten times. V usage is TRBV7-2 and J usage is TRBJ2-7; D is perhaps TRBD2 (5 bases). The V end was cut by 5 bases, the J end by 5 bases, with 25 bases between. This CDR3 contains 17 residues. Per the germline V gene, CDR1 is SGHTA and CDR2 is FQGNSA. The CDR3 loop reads CASSPKGGPGFGNEQYF. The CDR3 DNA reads TGTGCCAGCAGCCCCAAGGGCGGGCCTGGGTTTGGGAACGAGCAGTACTTC.

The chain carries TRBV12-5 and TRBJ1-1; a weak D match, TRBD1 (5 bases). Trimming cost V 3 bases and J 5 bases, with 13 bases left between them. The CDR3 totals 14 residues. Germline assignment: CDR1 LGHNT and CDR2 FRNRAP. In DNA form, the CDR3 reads TGTGCTAGTGGTTTAGACCCGGGGGTAACTGAAGCTTTCTTT. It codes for CASGLDPGVTEAFF.

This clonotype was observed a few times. The chain's CDR3 is CASSPRDKSTDTQYF. CDR3 DNA sequence: TGTGCCAGCAGTCCACGGGACAAAAGCACAGATACGCAGTATTTT. The chain uses TRBV12-3 or TRBV12-4 and TRBJ2-3; maybe TRBD1 (6 bases). V gave up 5 bases and J gave up 0 bases, with 12 bases separating them. There are 15 residues in the CDR3.

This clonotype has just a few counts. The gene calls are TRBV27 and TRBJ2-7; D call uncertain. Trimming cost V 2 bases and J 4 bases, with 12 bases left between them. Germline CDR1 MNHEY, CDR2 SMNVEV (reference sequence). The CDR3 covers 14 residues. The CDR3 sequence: CASSLVVSGYEQYF. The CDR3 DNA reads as TGTGCCAGCAGTTTAGTCGTCTCCGGGTACGAGCAGTACTTC.

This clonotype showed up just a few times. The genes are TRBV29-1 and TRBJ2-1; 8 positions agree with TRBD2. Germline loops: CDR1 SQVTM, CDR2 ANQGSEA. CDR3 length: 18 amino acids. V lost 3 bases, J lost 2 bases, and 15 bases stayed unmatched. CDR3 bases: TGCAGCGTTGAGGAGACTAGCGCCAGGTCTTGGACCTACAATGAGCAGTTCTTC. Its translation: CSVEETSARSWTYNEQFF.

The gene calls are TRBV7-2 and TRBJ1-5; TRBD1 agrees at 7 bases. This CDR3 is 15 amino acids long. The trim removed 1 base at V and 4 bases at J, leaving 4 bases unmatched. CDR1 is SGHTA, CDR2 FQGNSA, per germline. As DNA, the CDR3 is TGTGCCAGCAGCTTAGTCCGACAGGGTAATCAGCCCCAGCATTTT. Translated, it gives CASSLVRQGNQPQHF. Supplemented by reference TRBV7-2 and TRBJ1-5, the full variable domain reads GAGVSQSPSNKVTEKGKDVELRCDPISGHTALYWYRQSLGQGLEFLIYFQGNSAPDKSGLPSDRFSAERTGGSVSTLTIQRTQQEDSAVYLCASSLVRQGNQPQHFGDGTRLSIL.

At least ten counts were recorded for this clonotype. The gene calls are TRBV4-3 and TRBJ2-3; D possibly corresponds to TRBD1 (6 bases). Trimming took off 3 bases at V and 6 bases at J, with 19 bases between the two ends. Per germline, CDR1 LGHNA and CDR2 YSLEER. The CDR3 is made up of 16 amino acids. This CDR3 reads CASSHALKGEGDTQYF. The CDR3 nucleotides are TGCGCCAGCAGCCACGCGCTTAAGGGGGAAGGGGATACGCAGTATTTT.

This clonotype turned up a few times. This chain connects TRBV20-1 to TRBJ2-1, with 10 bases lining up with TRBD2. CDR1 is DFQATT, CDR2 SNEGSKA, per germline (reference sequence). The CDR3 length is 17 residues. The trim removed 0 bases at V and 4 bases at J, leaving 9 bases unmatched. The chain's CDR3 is CSARDVSGRDPYNEQFF. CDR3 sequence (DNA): TGCAGTGCTAGAGATGTAAGCGGGAGGGACCCTTACAATGAGCAGTTCTTC.

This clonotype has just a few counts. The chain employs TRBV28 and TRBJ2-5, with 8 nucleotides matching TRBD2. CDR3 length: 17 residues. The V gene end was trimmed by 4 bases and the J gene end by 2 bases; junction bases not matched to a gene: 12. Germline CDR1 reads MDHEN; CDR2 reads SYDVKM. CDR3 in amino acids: CASSSRWGAGEQETQYF. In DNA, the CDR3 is TGTGCCAGCAGTTCCCGCTGGGGAGCGGGAGAGCAAGAGACCCAGTACTTC.

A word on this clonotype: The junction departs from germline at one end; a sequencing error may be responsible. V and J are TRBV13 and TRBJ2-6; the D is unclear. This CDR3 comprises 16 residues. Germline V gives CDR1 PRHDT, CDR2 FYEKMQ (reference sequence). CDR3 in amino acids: CASGLGSFSGANVLTF. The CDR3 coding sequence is TGTGCCAGCGGCTTAGGAAGTTTCTCTGGGGCCAACGTCCTGACTTTC.

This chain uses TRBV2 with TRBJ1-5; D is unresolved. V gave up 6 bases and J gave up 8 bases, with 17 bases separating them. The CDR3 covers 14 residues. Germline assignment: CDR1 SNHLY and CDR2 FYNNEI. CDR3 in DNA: TGTGCCAGCAGCGCAGTTGAGCATCGTAAGCCCCAGCATTTT. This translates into CASSAVEHRKPQHF.

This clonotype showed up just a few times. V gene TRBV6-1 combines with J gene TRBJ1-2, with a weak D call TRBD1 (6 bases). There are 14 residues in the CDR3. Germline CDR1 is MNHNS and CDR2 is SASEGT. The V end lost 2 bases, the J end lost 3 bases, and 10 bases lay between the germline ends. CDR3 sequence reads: CASSERDMDYGYTF. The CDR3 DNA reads TGTGCCAGCAGTGAAAGGGACATGGACTATGGCTACACCTTC.

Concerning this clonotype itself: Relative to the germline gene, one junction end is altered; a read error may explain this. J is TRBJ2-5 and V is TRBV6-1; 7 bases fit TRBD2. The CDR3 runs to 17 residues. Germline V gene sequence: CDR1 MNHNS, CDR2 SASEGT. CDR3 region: CASRPQVVAGLQETRYF. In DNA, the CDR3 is TGTGCCAGCAGGCCCCAAGTCGTAGCGGGCCTCCAAGAGACCCGGTACTTC.

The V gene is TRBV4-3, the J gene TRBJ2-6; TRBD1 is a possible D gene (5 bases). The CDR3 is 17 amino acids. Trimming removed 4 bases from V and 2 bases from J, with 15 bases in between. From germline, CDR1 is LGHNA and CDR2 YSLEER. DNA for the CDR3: TGCGCCAGCAGCCTTCTGACAGACAATGCTGGGGCCAACGTCCTGACTTTC. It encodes CASSLLTDNAGANVLTF.

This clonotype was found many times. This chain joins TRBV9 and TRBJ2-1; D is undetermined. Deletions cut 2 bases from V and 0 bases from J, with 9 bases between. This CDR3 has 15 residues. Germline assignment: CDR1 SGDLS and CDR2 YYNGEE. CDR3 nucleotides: TGTGCCAGCAGCGTTTCCCCGAGCTCCTACAATGAGCAGTTCTTC. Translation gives CASSVSPSSYNEQFF. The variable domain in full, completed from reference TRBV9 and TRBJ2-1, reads DSGVTQTPKHLITATGQRVTLRCSPRSGDLSVYWYQQSLDQGLQFLIQYYNGEERAKGNILERFSAQQFPDLHSELNLSSLELGDSALYFCASSVSPSSYNEQFFGPGTRLTVL.

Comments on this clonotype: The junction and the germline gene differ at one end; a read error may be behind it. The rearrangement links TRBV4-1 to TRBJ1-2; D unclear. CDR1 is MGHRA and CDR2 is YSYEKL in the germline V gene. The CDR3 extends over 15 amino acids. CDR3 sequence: CASSQDQRVNYGNTF. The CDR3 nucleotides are TGCGCCAGCAGCCAAGATCAGCGCGTTAACTATGGCAACACCTTC.

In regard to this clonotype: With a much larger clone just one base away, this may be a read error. The CDR3 DNA sequence: TGTGCCTGCAGCTTGGACGGAAGGTACGAGCAGTACTTC. Encoded protein: CACSLDGRYEQYF. The chain links TRBV7-2 to TRBJ2-4; no clear D. Judging by the DNA end, TRBJ2-7 fits better; the J call may be wrong. CDR1 and CDR2 (germline): SGHTA, FQGNSA. The CDR3 consists of 13 residues.

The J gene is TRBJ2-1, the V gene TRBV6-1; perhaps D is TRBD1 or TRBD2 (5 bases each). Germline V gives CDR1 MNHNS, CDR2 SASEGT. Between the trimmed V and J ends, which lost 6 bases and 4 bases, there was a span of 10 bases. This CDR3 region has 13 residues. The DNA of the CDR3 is TGTGCCAGCAGGGCAGGGAGATACAATGAGCAGTTCTTC. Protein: CASRAGRYNEQFF.

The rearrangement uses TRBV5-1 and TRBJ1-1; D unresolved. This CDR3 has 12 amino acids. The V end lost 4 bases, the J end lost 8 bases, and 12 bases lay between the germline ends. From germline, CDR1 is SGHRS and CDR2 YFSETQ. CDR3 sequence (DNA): TGCGCCAGCAGCGCAGGCCGATCAGAAGCTTTCTTT. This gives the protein CASSAGRSEAFF.

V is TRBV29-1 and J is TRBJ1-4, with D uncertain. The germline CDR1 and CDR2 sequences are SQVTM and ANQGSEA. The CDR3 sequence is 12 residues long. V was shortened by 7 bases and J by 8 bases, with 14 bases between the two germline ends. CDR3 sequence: CSAARHSEKLFF. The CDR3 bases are TGCAGCGCCGCTAGGCACAGCGAAAAACTGTTTTTT. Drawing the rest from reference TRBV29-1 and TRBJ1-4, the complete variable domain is SAVISQKPSRDICQRGTSLTIQCQVDSQVTMMFWYRQQPGQSLTLIATANQGSEATYESGFVIDKFPISRPNLTFSTLTVSNMSPEDSSIYLCSAARHSEKLFFGSGTQLSVL.